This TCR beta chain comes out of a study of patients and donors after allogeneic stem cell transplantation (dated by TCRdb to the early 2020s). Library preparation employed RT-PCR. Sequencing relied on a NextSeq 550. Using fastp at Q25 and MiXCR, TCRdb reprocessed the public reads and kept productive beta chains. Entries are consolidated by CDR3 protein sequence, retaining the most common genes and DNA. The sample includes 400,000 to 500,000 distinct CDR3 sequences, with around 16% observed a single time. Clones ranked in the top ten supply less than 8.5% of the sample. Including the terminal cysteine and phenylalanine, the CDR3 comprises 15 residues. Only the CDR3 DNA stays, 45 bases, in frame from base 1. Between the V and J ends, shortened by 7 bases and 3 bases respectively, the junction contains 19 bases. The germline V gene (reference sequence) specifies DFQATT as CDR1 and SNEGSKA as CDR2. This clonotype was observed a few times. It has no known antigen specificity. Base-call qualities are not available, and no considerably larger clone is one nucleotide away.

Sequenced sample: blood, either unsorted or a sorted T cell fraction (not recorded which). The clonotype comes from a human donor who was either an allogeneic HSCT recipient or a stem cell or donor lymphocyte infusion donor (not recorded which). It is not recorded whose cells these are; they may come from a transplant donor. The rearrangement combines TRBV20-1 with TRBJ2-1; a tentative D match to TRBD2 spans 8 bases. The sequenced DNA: TGCAGTGGAGGGGGCCAGCGGGGGAGCTACAATGAGCAGTTCTTC. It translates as CSGGGQRGSYNEQFF.